These 8 T cell receptor beta chains came from one sample sequenced in a study of CD4 and CD8 cells across lung adenocarcinoma regions. TCRdb itself ran the PCR reads through MiXCR, one entry per CDR3 protein. Of some 16,000 distinct CDR3 sequences in the sample, over 50% were seen once. Sequencing was done on a sample of CD8+ T cells from the center of a lung tumor. The receptor source for this set is a female donor with lung adenocarcinoma. The CD4 and CD8 labels of this study may be unreliable.

V usage is TRBV6-1 and J usage is TRBJ2-3; the match to TRBD1 covers 9 bases. The germline V gene encodes CDR1 MNHNS and CDR2 SASEGT. V gave up 7 bases and J gave up 4 bases; unmatched junction bases: 9. The CDR3 runs 15 residues. CDR3: CASKARTGVADTQYF. CDR3 bases: TGTGCCAGCAAGGCGAGGACAGGGGTGGCAGATACGCAGTATTTT.

The chain carries TRBV10-3 and TRBJ2-4; maybe TRBD2 (6 bases). The CDR3 is 14 residues long. From germline, CDR1 is ENHRY and CDR2 SYGVKD. The CDR3 bases are TGTGGCGGCCGGGGGATGGGAGGCACAGATATGCAGTACTTC. It specifies CGGRGMGGTDMQYF.

The V call is TRBV6-1, the J call TRBJ2-3; D is perhaps TRBD1 or TRBD2 (5 bases each). With the DNA end fitting TRBJ2-4 better, the J assignment may be wrong. This CDR3 has 16 amino acids. Germline assignment: CDR1 MNHNS and CDR2 SASEGT. CDR3 sequence: CASSLTGQSAKDTQYF. The DNA of the CDR3 is TGTGCCAGCAGTCTTACGGGGCAGTCAGCCAAAGATACTCAGTACTTC.

The chain carries TRBV12-3 or TRBV12-4 and TRBJ1-2, with 10 bases fitting TRBD1. This CDR3 region has 14 residues. V was clipped by 6 bases and J by 8 bases; unmatched bases: 9. The chain's CDR3 is CASSRTGGSHGYTF. CDR3 coding DNA: TGTGCCAGCAGCCGGACAGGGGGGTCGCACGGCTACACCTTC.

In its sample, this clonotype was seen a few times. Here the CDR3 reads CASSLTGGGNTEAFF. The CDR3 region has the DNA TGTGCCAGCAGTTTAACAGGGGGCGGGAACACTGAAGCTTTCTTT. This chain joins TRBV6-5 and TRBJ1-1; 9 bases align to TRBD1. Germline V gene data show CDR1 as MNHEY and CDR2 as SVGAGI. This CDR3 has 15 residues. V dropped 4 bases and J dropped 1; count of bases not matched to a gene: 4.

The chain uses TRBV27 and TRBJ1-1; 9 bases agree with TRBD1. CDR3 length: 18 residues. V was pared by 5 bases and J by 5 bases, with 18 bases of the junction left unmatched. Germline V gives CDR1 MNHEY, CDR2 SMNVEV (reference sequence). The CDR3 DNA follows: TGTGCCAGCAGTACCCACCGCGGACAGGGGAAAAGGTTTACTGAAGCTTTCTTT. This translates into CASSTHRGQGKRFTEAFF.

The chain links TRBV6-1 to TRBJ2-7; D possibly corresponds to TRBD2 (6 bases). Germline CDR1 is MNHNS and CDR2 is SASEGT. V was trimmed by 6 bases and J by 0 bases, leaving 15 bases between them. This CDR3 region has 15 residues. CDR3 loop: CASRREHGSSYEQYF. In DNA, the CDR3 is TGTGCCAGCAGGAGGGAGCACGGGAGCTCCTACGAGCAGTACTTC.

This chain links TRBV10-2 with TRBJ2-3; D is possibly TRBD2 (6 bases). The end of the DNA aligns better with TRBJ2-7, so the J call may be wrong. The CDR3 has 13 residues. In germline, CDR1 is WSHSY, CDR2 SAAADI. This CDR3 is CAAGLGDKNTQYF. The DNA for the CDR3 is TGCGCCGCGGGGCTAGGAGACAAAAACACGCAGTACTTC.